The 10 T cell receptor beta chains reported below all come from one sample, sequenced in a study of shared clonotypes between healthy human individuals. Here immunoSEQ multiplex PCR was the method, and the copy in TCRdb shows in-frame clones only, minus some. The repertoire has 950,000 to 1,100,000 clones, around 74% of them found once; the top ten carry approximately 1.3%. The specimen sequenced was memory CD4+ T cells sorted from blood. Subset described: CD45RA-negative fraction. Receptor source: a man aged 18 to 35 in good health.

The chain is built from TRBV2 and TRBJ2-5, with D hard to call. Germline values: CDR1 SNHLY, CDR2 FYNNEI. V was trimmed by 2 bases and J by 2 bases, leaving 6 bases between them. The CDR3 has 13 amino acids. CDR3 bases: TGTGCCAGCAGTGAAAATAGGCAAGAGACCCAGTACTTC. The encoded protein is CASSENRQETQYF.

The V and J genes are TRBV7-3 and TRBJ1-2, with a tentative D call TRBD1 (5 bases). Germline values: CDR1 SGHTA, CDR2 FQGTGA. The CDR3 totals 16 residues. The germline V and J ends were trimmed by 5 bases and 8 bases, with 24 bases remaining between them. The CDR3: CASSRMGQGELLGYTF. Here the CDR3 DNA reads TGTGCCAGCAGCCGTATGGGTCAGGGCGAGCTATTGGGCTACACCTTC.

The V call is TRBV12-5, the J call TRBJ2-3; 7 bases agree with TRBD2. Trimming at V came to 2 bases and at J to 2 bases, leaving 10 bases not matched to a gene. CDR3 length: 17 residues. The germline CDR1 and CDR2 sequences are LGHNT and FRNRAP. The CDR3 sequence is CASGLRLAASTTDTQYF. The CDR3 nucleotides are TGTGCTAGTGGTTTGCGTCTAGCGGCGAGTACCACAGATACGCAGTATTTT.

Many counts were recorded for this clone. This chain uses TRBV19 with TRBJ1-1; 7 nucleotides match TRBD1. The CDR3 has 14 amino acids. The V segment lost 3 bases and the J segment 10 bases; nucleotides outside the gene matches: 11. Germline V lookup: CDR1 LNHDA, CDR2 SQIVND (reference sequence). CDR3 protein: CASSIGTGDRTAFF. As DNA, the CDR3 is TGTGCCAGTAGTATCGGAACAGGGGACAGAACAGCTTTCTTT.

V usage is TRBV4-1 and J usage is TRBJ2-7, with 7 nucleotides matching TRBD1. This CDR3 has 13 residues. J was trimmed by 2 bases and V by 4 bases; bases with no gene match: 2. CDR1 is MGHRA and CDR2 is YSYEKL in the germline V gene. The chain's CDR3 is CASSRGGPYEQYF. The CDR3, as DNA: TGCGCCAGCAGCCGAGGGGGCCCCTACGAGCAGTACTTC.

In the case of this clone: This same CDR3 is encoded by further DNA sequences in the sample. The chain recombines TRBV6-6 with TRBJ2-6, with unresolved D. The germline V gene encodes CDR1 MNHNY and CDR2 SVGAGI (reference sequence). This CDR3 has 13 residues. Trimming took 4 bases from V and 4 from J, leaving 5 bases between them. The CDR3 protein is CASSSSGANVLTF. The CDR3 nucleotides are TGTGCCAGCAGTTCTTCCGGGGCCAACGTCCTGACTTTC.

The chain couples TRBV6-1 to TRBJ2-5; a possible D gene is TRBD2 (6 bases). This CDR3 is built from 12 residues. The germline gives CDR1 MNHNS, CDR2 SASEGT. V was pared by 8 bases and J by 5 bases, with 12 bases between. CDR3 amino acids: CASGGVGETQYF. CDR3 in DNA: TGTGCCAGCGGAGGGGTTGGGGAGACCCAGTACTTC.

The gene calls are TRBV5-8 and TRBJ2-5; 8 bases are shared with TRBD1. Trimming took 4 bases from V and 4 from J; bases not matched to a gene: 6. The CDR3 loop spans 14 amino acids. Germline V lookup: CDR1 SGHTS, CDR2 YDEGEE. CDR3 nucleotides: TGTGCCAGCAGCCCGGGACAGGTCTCAGAGACCCAGTACTTC. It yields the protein CASSPGQVSETQYF.

Here the CDR3 reads CASSLERWTENTEAFF. The CDR3 DNA is TGTGCCAGCAGCTTAGAACGTTGGACAGAAAACACTGAAGCTTTCTTT. This chain joins TRBV7-8 and TRBJ1-1, with TRBD1 as a possible D gene (6 bases). The germline V gene has CDR1 SGHVS and CDR2 FQNEAQ. Trimming removed 1 base at V and 2 bases at J, with 14 bases between. This CDR3 spans 16 amino acids. Using reference TRBV7-8 and TRBJ1-1 for the parts outside the CDR3, the full variable domain is GAGVSQSPRYKVAKRGQDVALRCDPISGHVSLFWYQQALGQGPEFLTYFQNEAQLDKSGLPSDRFFAERPEGSVSTLKIQRTQQEDSAVYLCASSLERWTENTEAFFGQGTRLTVV.

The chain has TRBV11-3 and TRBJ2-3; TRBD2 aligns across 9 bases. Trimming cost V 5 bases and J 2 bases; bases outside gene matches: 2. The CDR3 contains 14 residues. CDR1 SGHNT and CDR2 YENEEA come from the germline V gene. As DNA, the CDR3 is TGTGCCAGCAGCCCTAGCGGGACCACAGATACGCAGTATTTT. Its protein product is CASSPSGTTDTQYF.